Each of the 32 T cell receptor beta chains below was sequenced from the same sample in a study of early T cells in non-severe SARS-CoV-2 infection. TCRdb reprocessed the 5' RACE reads with MiXCR, giving one entry per CDR3 protein. In the table there are about 50,000 distinct CDR3 sequences, around 10% of which are singletons. The specimen comprised whole blood, sampled at baseline. Receptors originate from an adult who was a healthcare worker with PCR-confirmed SARS-CoV-2 infection or an uninfected control (not recorded which).

A note on this clonotype: A read error is possible here, since a much larger clone lies one base away. The chain employs TRBV20-1 and TRBJ1-5, with D tentatively TRBD1 (6 bases). The V gene's germline CDR1 is DFQATT and CDR2 SNEGSKA (reference sequence). With 6 bases removed from V and 2 bases from J, the gap between germline ends came to 11 bases. This CDR3 is built from 13 residues. The CDR3 sequence is CSATGAGNQPQHF. For the CDR3, the DNA is TGCAGTGCCACGGGGGCAGGCAATCAGCCCCAGCATTTT.

As for this clonotype: This may be a read error: a much more frequent sequence differs by one nucleotide. The CDR3 reads CASSHFRTGKYKQYF. The CDR3 bases are TGTGCCAGCAGCCACTTCCGGACAGGGAAATACAAGCAGTACTTC. The chain has TRBV6-5 and TRBJ2-7; 8 bases map to TRBD1. J lost 8 bases, V lost 6 bases, and 15 bases had no gene match. Germline lookup yields CDR1 MNHEY and CDR2 SVGAGI. CDR3 length: 15 amino acids.

This clonotype was recorded once. V gene TRBV7-9 combines with J gene TRBJ2-2, with TRBD2 matching 7 bases. The J segment lost 5 bases and the V segment lost 5 bases, leaving 14 bases of the junction unmatched. CDR3 length: 17 residues. Germline CDR1 and CDR2: SEHNR and FQNEAQ (reference sequence). The CDR3 sequence is CASSPSQWGGKTGELFF. The CDR3 DNA follows: TGTGCCAGCAGCCCATCTCAATGGGGAGGGAAGACCGGGGAGCTGTTTTTT.

This clonotype has just a few counts. The chain carries TRBV18 and TRBJ2-1; D possibly corresponds to TRBD1 (5 bases). The CDR3 loop spans 14 amino acids. The germline CDR1 and CDR2 sequences are KGHSH and LQKENI. V was shortened by 6 bases and J by 0 bases, with 9 bases between the two germline ends. CDR3 residues: CASSTTDSYNEQFF. The CDR3 DNA sequence: TGTGCCAGCTCGACGACAGACTCCTACAATGAGCAGTTCTTC.

This clonotype has more than one count but fewer than ten. The chain uses TRBV4-3 and TRBJ2-3, with TRBD2 as a possible D gene (6 bases). The length of the CDR3 is 15 residues. V gave up 2 bases and J gave up 6 bases, with 15 bases separating them. Germline V gene lookup returns CDR1 LGHNA and CDR2 YSLEER. The CDR3 bases are TGCGCCAGCAGCCAAAATAGCGGTCGGATGGATACGCAGTATTTT. Translated, it gives CASSQNSGRMDTQYF.

This chain uses TRBV30 with TRBJ2-7, with 8 bases fitting TRBD2. CDR1 is GTSNPN, CDR2 SVGIG, per germline (reference sequence). The CDR3 runs 15 residues. V shed 0 bases, J shed 0 bases, and the junction held 4 bases outside the gene matches. Here the CDR3 reads CAWSVLAASSYEQYF. In DNA, the CDR3 is TGTGCCTGGAGTGTACTAGCGGCGAGCTCCTACGAGCAGTACTTC.

This clonotype showed up many times. The J gene is TRBJ1-5, the V gene TRBV30, with 8 bases identical to TRBD1. V lost 2 bases to trimming and J lost 5 bases; unmatched junction nucleotides: 2. In germline, CDR1 is GTSNPN, CDR2 SVGIG (reference sequence). The CDR3 has 13 residues. The CDR3 spells CAWSMTGDQPQHF. In DNA form, the CDR3 reads TGTGCCTGGAGTATGACAGGGGATCAGCCCCAGCATTTT.

V gene TRBV12-3 or TRBV12-4 combines with J gene TRBJ2-7; 7 bases line up with TRBD1. CDR3 length: 14 amino acids. The junction had 7 bases not matched to a gene; V was cut back by 6 bases and J by 2 bases. In DNA, the CDR3 is TGTGCCAGCAGCCCCACAGGGACAGCCTACGAGCAGTACTTC. It encodes CASSPTGTAYEQYF.

This clonotype was observed a handful of times. The chain employs TRBV6-1 and TRBJ1-3; TRBD1 is a possible D gene (6 bases). CDR3 length: 15 residues. Germline lookup yields CDR1 MNHNS and CDR2 SASEGT. V was pared by 3 bases and J by 0 bases, with 9 bases between. The CDR3 here is CASSDWGRSGNTIYF. The CDR3 DNA follows: TGTGCCAGCAGTGATTGGGGGCGCTCTGGAAACACCATATATTTT.

This clonotype was seen a few times. The chain is built from TRBV29-1 and TRBJ2-3; a possible D gene is TRBD2 (5 bases). Looked up from germline, CDR1 is SQVTM and CDR2 is ANQGSEA. The CDR3 totals 12 residues. CDR3 coding DNA: TGCAGTATAAGCGGTCCCACAGATACGCAGTATTTT. Amino acids: CSISGPTDTQYF.

The V gene is TRBV20-1, the J gene TRBJ1-4; a possible D gene is TRBD1 (6 bases). From germline, CDR1 is DFQATT and CDR2 SNEGSKA (reference sequence). V lost 6 bases to trimming and J lost 8 bases, with 16 bases between them. The CDR3 length is 13 residues. Here the CDR3 DNA reads TGCAGTGCCCCCACAGGGAATCGGGAAAAACTGTTTTTT. Residues: CSAPTGNREKLFF.

This clonotype was detected only a few times. This chain connects TRBV18 to TRBJ2-3, with D maybe TRBD2 (5 bases). Per the germline V gene, CDR1 is KGHSH and CDR2 is LQKENI. There are 18 residues in the CDR3. Between the trimmed V and J ends, which lost 6 bases and 1 base, there was a span of 23 bases. CDR3 bases: TGTGCCAGCTCCCCAAGGATAAAGACTCCCGGGGGCACAGATACGCAGTATTTT. It codes for CASSPRIKTPGGTDTQYF.

This clonotype appeared a few times. The chain is built from TRBV4-2 and TRBJ2-2, with 7 positions matching TRBD2. CDR3 length: 16 amino acids. CDR1 and CDR2 from the germline V gene are LGHNA and YNFKEQ. The J segment lost 0 bases and the V segment lost 3 bases, leaving 4 bases of the junction unmatched. CDR3 coding DNA: TGTGCCAGCAGCCAGGGAGGGACCTCGAACACCGGGGAGCTGTTTTTT. This translates into CASSQGGTSNTGELFF.

This clonotype was counted a few times. The chain uses TRBV3-1 and TRBJ2-1; TRBD1 matches at 9 bases. The CDR3 is made up of 16 amino acids. Germline V CDR1 and CDR2: LGHDT, YNNKEL (reference sequence). The ends lost 4 bases at V and 6 bases at J; junction bases unmatched: 10. CDR3 sequence: CASSRTRDRVFNEQFF. DNA for the CDR3: TGTGCCAGCAGCCGGACCCGGGACAGGGTTTTCAATGAGCAGTTCTTC.

This clonotype was observed a few times. V and J are TRBV4-3 and TRBJ2-7; D possibly corresponds to TRBD2 (5 bases). The V and J ends lost 1 base and 3 bases respectively, with 10 bases between them. CDR1 and CDR2 from the germline V gene are LGHNA and YSLEER. The CDR3 totals 14 residues. The CDR3 sequence: CASSQGGSGYEQYF. Written as DNA, the CDR3 is TGCGCCAGCAGCCAAGGAGGGTCTGGCTACGAGCAGTACTTC.

This clonotype came up a few times. The chain's CDR3 is CASSTGTGGYEQYF. In DNA, the CDR3 is TGTGCCAGTAGTACCGGGACAGGGGGCTACGAGCAGTACTTC. This chain joins TRBV19 and TRBJ2-7, with 11 bases matching TRBD1. The V gene end was trimmed by 4 bases and the J gene end by 3 bases; junction bases not matched to a gene: 2. There are 14 residues in the CDR3. Per germline, CDR1 LNHDA and CDR2 SQIVND (reference sequence).

This chain connects TRBV6-1 to TRBJ1-5; no clear D gene. Germline values: CDR1 MNHNS, CDR2 SASEGT. The V end lost 9 bases, the J end lost 5 bases, and 14 bases lay between the germline ends. The CDR3 covers 13 residues. The CDR3 is CASTLRLDQPQHF. CDR3 sequence (DNA): TGTGCCAGTACACTTAGGCTCGATCAGCCCCAGCATTTT.

This clonotype has ten or more counts. Relative to the germline gene, one junction end is altered; a read error may explain this. The rearrangement links TRBV7-2 to TRBJ2-5, with 11 nucleotides matching TRBD2. This CDR3 has 13 amino acids. Germline V lookup: CDR1 SGHTA, CDR2 FQGNSA. CDR3 amino acids: CASSPLAGGPLTF. CDR3 sequence (DNA): TGTGCCAGCAGCCCGCTAGCGGGGGGCCCACTTACCTTC.

This clonotype was counted between two and nine times. The chain couples TRBV19 to TRBJ1-2; D uncertain. Germline lookup yields CDR1 LNHDA and CDR2 SQIVND (reference sequence). This CDR3 has 13 amino acids. The germline V and J ends were trimmed by 0 bases and 8 bases, with 10 bases remaining between them. The DNA of the CDR3 is TGTGCCAGTAGTATAGATAATAGAAGGGGCTACACCTTC. Amino acids: CASSIDNRRGYTF.

The rearrangement uses TRBV18 and TRBJ2-7; D is possibly TRBD1 or TRBD2 (5 bases each). This CDR3 has 16 amino acids. Trimming stripped 5 bases from V and 4 bases from J, with 21 bases between. Germline V gene lookup returns CDR1 KGHSH and CDR2 LQKENI. CDR3 residues: CASSSPTGTGSYEQYF. Written as DNA, the CDR3 is TGTGCCAGCTCATCGCCAACCGGGACGGGAAGTTACGAGCAGTACTTC.

The chain has TRBV5-1 and TRBJ2-3; maybe TRBD2 (5 bases). V lost 4 bases, J lost 6 bases, and 9 bases lay in between. CDR1 and CDR2 (germline): SGHRS, YFSETQ. The CDR3 is made up of 12 amino acids. CDR3 coding DNA: TGCGCCAGCAGCCTGGAGGCGGATACGCAGTATTTT. Amino acids: CASSLEADTQYF.

This rearrangement joins TRBV5-8 to TRBJ1-4; 8 positions match TRBD1. CDR3 length equals 16 residues. V lost 4 bases and J lost 5; bases outside the gene matches: 10. Germline-derived CDR1 and CDR2 are SGHTS and YDEGEE. This CDR3 reads CASSQPPGQENEKLFF. Written as DNA, the CDR3 is TGTGCCAGCAGCCAGCCACCGGGACAGGAAAATGAAAAACTGTTTTTT.

This clonotype occurred a few times. The chain carries TRBV11-2 and TRBJ2-7; D perhaps matches TRBD2 (6 bases). Trimming removed 5 bases at V and 2 bases at J, with 13 bases between. Germline CDR1 SGHAT, CDR2 FQNNGV. The CDR3 loop spans 14 amino acids. CDR3 DNA sequence: TGTGCCAGCAGCCAGGGACTTCCTACCTACGAGCAGTACTTC. Translated: CASSQGLPTYEQYF. The entire variable domain, with the rest obtained from reference TRBV11-2 and TRBJ2-7, is as follows: EAGVAQSPRYKIIEKRQSVAFWCNPISGHATLYWYQQILGQGPKLLIQFQNNGVVDDSQLPKDRFSAERLKGVDSTLKIQPAKLEDSAVYLCASSQGLPTYEQYFGPGTRLTVT.

The V gene is TRBV12-3 or TRBV12-4, the J gene TRBJ2-3; D is unresolved. The V end was cut by 6 bases, the J end by 8 bases, with 12 bases between. The CDR3 is 12 residues long. In DNA form, the CDR3 reads TGTGCCAGCAGCCTCCCTCAGGTTACGCAGTATTTT. Translated: CASSLPQVTQYF.

This clonotype has just a few counts. The J gene is TRBJ1-6, the V gene TRBV12-3 or TRBV12-4, with 7 bases identical to TRBD1. The CDR3 is 12 amino acids. The CDR3 nucleotides read TGTGGGACGACAGGGACTAATTCACCCCTCCACTTT. This sequence encodes CGTTGTNSPLHF.

This chain connects TRBV7-9 to TRBJ2-7, with 13 bases identical to TRBD2. CDR1 is SEHNR, CDR2 FQNEAQ, per germline (reference sequence). The CDR3 has 17 amino acids. Trimming at V came to 4 bases and at J to 4 bases, leaving 10 bases not matched to a gene. CDR3 amino acids: CASSSKWTSGSIYEQYF. The CDR3 nucleotides read TGTGCCAGCAGCTCAAAATGGACTAGCGGGAGTATTTACGAGCAGTACTTC. The full variable domain, its missing parts supplied by reference TRBV7-9 and TRBJ2-7, is DTGVSQNPRHKITKRGQNVTFRCDPISEHNRLYWYRQTLGQGPEFLTYFQNEAQLEKSRLLSDRFSAERPKGSFSTLEIQRTEQGDSAMYLCASSSKWTSGSIYEQYFGPGTRLTVT.

This clonotype came up many times. The chain couples TRBV11-2 to TRBJ1-3; TRBD1 is a possible D gene (5 bases). The CDR3 totals 14 residues. Trimming took 10 bases from V and 0 from J, leaving 13 bases between them. Germline CDR1 and CDR2: SGHAT and FQNNGV. The CDR3 DNA sequence: TGTGCCACCGCCCGGGGGGGCTCTGGAAACACCATATATTTT. Its translation is CATARGGSGNTIYF.

The chain is built from TRBV6-5 and TRBJ1-6; maybe TRBD1 (5 bases). The germline V gene has CDR1 MNHEY and CDR2 SVGAGI. The V gene lost 2 bases and the J gene lost 2 bases, with 7 bases spanning the gap. This CDR3 spans 15 amino acids. The CDR3 protein is CASSYMGAYNSPLHF. The CDR3 nucleotides are TGTGCCAGCAGTTACATGGGGGCCTATAATTCACCCCTCCACTTT.

V is TRBV10-2 and J is TRBJ2-7; D remains ambiguous. Germline CDR1 and CDR2: WSHSY and SAAADI. The ends were cut back, 3 bases at V and 2 bases at J, with 5 bases in the middle. This CDR3 contains 12 residues. CDR3 sequence reads: CASSDGAYEQYF. Here the CDR3 DNA reads TGCGCCAGCAGTGATGGAGCCTACGAGCAGTACTTC.

Ten or more counts support this clonotype. The rearrangement links TRBV12-5 to TRBJ1-5; D may be TRBD1 (6 bases). Per the germline V gene, CDR1 is LGHNT and CDR2 is FRNRAP. This CDR3 comprises 14 residues. Trimming shortened V by 5 bases and J by 5 bases, and 13 bases separated the two germline ends. In nucleotides, the CDR3 is TGTGCTAGTGGTCGCTACAGGGCCGATCAGCCCCAGCATTTT. This gives the protein CASGRYRADQPQHF.

In its sample, this clonotype was seen a few times. The junction and the germline gene differ at one end; a read error may be behind it. This chain joins TRBV7-7 and TRBJ2-5; tentative D call: TRBD2 (5 bases). CDR1 and CDR2 (germline): SSHAT, FNYEAQ (reference sequence). There are 15 residues in the CDR3. For the CDR3, the DNA is TGTGCTAGCAGCTTAAGCGGCGGGTACCAAGAGACCCAGTACTTC. As protein: CASSLSGGYQETQYF.

This clonotype was counted only a few times. This rearrangement joins TRBV6-2 or TRBV6-3 to TRBJ1-1, with D unresolved. Germline CDR1 reads MNHEY; CDR2 reads SVGEGT. The CDR3 is 13 residues long. V was clipped by 6 bases and J by 1 base, with 9 bases between them. The CDR3: CASSTQRNTEAFF. The CDR3 DNA is TGTGCCAGCAGCACACAGAGGAACACTGAAGCTTTCTTT.